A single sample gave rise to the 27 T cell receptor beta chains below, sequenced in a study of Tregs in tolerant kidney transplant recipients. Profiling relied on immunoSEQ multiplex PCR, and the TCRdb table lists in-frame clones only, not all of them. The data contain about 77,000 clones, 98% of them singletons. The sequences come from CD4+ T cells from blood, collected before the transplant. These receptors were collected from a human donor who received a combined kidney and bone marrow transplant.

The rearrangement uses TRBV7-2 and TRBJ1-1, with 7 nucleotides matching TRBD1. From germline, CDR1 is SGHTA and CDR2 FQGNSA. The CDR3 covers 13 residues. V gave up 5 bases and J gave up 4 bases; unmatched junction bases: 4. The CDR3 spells CASSVTGATEAFF. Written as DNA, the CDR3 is TGTGCCAGCAGCGTTACAGGGGCCACTGAAGCTTTCTTT. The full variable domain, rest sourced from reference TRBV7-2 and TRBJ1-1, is GAGVSQSPSNKVTEKGKDVELRCDPISGHTALYWYRQSLGQGLEFLIYFQGNSAPDKSGLPSDRFSAERTGGSVSTLTIQRTQQEDSAVYLCASSVTGATEAFFGQGTRLTVV.

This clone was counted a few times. The CDR3 loop is CASSQAPGNQPQHF. The CDR3 nucleotides are TGTGCCAGCAGCCAAGCGCCGGGCAATCAGCCCCAGCATTTT. The chain is built from TRBV14 and TRBJ1-5; unclear D gene. Germline values: CDR1 SGHDN, CDR2 FVKESK. The CDR3 is 14 amino acids. V was shortened by 1 base and J by 2 bases, with 6 bases between the two germline ends.

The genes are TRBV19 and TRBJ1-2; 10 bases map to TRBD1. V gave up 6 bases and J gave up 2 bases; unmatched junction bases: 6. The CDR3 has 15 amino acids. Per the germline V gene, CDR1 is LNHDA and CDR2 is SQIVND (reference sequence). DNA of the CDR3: TGTGCCAGTAGCAGCCCGGGACAGGGGAACTATGGCTACACCTTC. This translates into CASSSPGQGNYGYTF.

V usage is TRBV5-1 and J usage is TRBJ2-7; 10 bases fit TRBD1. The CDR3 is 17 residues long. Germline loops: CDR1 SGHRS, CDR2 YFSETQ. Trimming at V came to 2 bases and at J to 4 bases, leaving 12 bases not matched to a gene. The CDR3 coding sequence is TGCGCCAGCAGCTTACGGACAGGGGGGGGAAACCTTTACGAGCAGTACTTC. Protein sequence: CASSLRTGGGNLYEQYF. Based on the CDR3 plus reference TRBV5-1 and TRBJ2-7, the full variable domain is KAGVTQTPRYLIKTRGQQVTLSCSPISGHRSVSWYQQTPGQGLQFLFEYFSETQRNKGNFPGRFSGRQFSNSRSEMNVSTLELGDSALYLCASSLRTGGGNLYEQYFGPGTRLTVT.

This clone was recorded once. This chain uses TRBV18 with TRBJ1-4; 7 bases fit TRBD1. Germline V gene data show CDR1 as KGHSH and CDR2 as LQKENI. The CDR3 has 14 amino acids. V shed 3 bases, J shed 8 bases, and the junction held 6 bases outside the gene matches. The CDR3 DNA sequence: TGTGCCAGCTCACCGCCGACAGGGTACGAAAAACTGTTTTTT. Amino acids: CASSPPTGYEKLFF.

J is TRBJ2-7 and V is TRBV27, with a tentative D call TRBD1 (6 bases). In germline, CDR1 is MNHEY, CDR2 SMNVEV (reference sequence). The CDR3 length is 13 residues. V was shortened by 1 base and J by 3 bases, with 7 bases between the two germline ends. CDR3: CASSLYRDYEQYF. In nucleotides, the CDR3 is TGTGCCAGCAGTTTATACAGGGACTACGAGCAGTACTTC.

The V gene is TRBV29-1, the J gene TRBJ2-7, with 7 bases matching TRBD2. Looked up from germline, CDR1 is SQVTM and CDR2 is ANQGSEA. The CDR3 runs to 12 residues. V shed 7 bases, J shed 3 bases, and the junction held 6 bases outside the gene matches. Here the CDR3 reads CSATGTNYEQYF. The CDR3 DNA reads TGCAGCGCAACCGGGACTAACTACGAGCAGTACTTC.

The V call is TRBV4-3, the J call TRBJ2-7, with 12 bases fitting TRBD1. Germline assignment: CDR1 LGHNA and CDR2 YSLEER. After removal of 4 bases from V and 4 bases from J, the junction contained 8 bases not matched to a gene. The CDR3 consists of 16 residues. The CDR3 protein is CASSLGTGGHLYEQYF. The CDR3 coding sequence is TGCGCCAGCAGCCTCGGGACAGGGGGCCATCTATACGAGCAGTACTTC.

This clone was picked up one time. CDR3 coding DNA: TGCGCCAGCAGCCAAGATCACAGGGGACTTACTAACTATGGCTACACCTTC. Amino acids: CASSQDHRGLTNYGYTF. The chain uses TRBV4-3 and TRBJ1-2, with 7 bases matching TRBD1. This CDR3 spans 17 amino acids. After removal of 0 bases from V and 0 bases from J, the junction contained 7 bases not matched to a gene. Germline assignment: CDR1 LGHNA and CDR2 YSLEER.

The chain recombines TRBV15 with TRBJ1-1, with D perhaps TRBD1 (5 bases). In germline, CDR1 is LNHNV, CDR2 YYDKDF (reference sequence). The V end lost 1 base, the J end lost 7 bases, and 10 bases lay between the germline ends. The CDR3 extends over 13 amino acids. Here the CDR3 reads CATSRGKGHEAFF. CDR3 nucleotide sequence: TGTGCCACCAGCAGAGGAAAGGGGCATGAAGCTTTCTTT.

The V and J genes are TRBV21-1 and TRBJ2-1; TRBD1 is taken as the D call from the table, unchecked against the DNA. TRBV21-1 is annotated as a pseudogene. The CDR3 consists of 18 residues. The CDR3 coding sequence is TGTGCCAGCAGCAAAGGGTGTACGAGACAGGGTTCCTACAATGAGCAGTTCTTC. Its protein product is CASSKGCTRQGSYNEQFF.

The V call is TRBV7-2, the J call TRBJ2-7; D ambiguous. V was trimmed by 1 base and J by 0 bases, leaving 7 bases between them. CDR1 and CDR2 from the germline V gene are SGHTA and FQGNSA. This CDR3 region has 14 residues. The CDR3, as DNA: TGTGCCAGCAGCTTAGGGGCAGCCTCCTACGAGCAGTACTTC. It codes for CASSLGAASYEQYF.

The CDR3 DNA follows: TGCGCCAGCAGCTTGGGGCGGTCCGCAGATACGCAGTATTTT. It yields the protein CASSLGRSADTQYF. The chain uses TRBV5-1 and TRBJ2-3; D not resolved. The germline V gene encodes CDR1 SGHRS and CDR2 YFSETQ. V lost 0 bases and J lost 4, with 9 bases in between. This CDR3 has 14 residues.

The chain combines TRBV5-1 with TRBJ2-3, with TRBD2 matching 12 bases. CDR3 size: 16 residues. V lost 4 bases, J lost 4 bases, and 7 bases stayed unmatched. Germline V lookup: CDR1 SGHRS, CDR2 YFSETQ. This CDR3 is CASSLELAGGADTQYF. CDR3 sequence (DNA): TGCGCCAGCAGCCTGGAACTAGCGGGAGGTGCAGATACGCAGTATTTT.

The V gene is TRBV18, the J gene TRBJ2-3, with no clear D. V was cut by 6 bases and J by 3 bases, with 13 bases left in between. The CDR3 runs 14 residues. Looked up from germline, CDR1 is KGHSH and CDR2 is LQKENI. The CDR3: CASSDGSFTDTQYF. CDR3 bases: TGTGCCAGCTCTGACGGGTCCTTTACAGATACGCAGTATTTT.

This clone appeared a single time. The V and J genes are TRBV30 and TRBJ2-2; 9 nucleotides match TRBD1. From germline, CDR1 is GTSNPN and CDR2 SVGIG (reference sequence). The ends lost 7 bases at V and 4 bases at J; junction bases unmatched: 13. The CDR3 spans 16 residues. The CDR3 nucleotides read TGTGCCTATGGACAGGGGACCGCGAGGGTCACCGGGGAGCTGTTTTTT. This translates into CAYGQGTARVTGELFF.

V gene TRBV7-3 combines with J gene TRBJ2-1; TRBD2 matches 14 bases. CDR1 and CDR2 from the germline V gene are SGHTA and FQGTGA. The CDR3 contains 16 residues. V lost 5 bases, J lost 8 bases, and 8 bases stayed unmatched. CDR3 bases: TGTGCCAGCAGCCCCCGACTAGCGGGAGGGAGGGATGAGCAGTTCTTC. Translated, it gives CASSPRLAGGRDEQFF.

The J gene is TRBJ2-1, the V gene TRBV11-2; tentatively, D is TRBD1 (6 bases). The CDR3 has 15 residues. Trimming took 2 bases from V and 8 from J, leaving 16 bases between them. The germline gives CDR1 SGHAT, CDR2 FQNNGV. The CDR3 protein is CASSLQQGFVYEQFF. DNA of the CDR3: TGTGCCAGCAGCTTACAACAGGGCTTTGTCTATGAGCAGTTCTTC.

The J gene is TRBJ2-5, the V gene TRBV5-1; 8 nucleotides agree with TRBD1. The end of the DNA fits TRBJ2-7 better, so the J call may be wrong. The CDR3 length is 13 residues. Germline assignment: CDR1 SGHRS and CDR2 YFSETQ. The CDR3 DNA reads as TGCGCCAGCAGCAGGACAGGGACCTACGAGCAGTACTTC. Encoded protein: CASSRTGTYEQYF.

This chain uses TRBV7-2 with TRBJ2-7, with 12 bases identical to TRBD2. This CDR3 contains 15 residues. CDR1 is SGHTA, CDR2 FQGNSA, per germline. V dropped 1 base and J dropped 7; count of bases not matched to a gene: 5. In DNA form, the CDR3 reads TGTGCCAGCAGCTTAGAACTAGCGGGAGGCGGGGAGCAGTACTTC. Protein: CASSLELAGGGEQYF.

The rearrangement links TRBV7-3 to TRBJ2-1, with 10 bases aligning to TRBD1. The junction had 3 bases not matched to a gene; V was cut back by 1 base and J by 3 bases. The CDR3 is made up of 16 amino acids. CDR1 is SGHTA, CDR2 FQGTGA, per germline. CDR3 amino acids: CASSLKGQGDYNEQFF. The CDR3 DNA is TGTGCCAGCAGCTTAAAAGGACAGGGGGACTACAATGAGCAGTTCTTC.

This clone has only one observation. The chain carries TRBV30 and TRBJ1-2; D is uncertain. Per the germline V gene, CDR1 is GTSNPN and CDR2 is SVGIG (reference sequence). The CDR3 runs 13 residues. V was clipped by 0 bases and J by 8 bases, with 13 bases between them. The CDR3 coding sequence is TGTGCCTGGAGTGTACAAGCGGGCGGAGGCTACACCTTC. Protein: CAWSVQAGGGYTF.

The CDR3 protein is CSARLGPTGELFF. The CDR3, as DNA: TGCAGCGCTCGACTGGGTCCTACCGGGGAGCTGTTTTTT. The chain joins TRBV29-1 to TRBJ2-2, with D unclear. The CDR3 length is 13 residues. V dropped 7 bases and J dropped 5 bases, with 14 bases sitting between them. The germline gives CDR1 SQVTM, CDR2 ANQGSEA.

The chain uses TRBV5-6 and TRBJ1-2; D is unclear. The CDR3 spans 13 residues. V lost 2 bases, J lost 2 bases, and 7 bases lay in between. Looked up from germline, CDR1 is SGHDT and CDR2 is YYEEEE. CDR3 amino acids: CASSFGGNYGYTF. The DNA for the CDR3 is TGTGCCAGCAGCTTCGGAGGAAACTATGGCTACACCTTC.

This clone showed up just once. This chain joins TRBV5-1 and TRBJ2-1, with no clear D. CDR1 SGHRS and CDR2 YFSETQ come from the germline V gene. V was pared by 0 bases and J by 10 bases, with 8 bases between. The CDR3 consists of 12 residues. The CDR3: CASSLERQEQFF. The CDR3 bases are TGCGCCAGCAGCTTGGAAAGACAAGAGCAGTTCTTC.

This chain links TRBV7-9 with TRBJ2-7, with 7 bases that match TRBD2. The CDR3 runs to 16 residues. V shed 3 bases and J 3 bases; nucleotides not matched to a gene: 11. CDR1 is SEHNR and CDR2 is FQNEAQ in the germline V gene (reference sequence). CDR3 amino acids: CASSFLREAGDYEQYF. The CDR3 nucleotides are TGTGCCAGCAGCTTTTTAAGGGAGGCGGGAGACTACGAGCAGTACTTC.

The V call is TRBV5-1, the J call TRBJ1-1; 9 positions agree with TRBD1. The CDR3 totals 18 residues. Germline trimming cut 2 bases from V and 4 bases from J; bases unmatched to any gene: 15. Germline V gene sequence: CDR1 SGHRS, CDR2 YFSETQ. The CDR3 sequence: CASSLQGAGGRVGTEAFF. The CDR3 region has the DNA TGCGCCAGCAGCTTACAGGGGGCAGGGGGGAGGGTGGGCACTGAAGCTTTCTTT.